The 30 T cell receptor beta chains below were found in one sample sequenced in a study of CD8 T cells in Susac syndrome. Reverse transcription used about 0.45 to 1 ug RNA and random hexamers. TCRdb re-called the immunoSEQ multiplex PCR reads through MiXCR, storing one row per CDR3 protein. The table has a few hundred thousand distinct CDR3 sequences, under 95% seen once. Material: CD4+ T cells from PBMCs. Receptor source: a human donor with multiple sclerosis.

The genes are TRBV5-1 and TRBJ2-6; D is undetermined. The CDR3 is 16 amino acids. Between the trimmed V and J ends, which lost 0 bases and 0 bases, there was a span of 7 bases. Germline V gene data show CDR1 as SGHRS and CDR2 as YFSETQ. The CDR3 DNA reads as TGCGCCAGCAGCTTGGTTGGAAGCTCTGGGGCCAACGTCCTGACTTTC. This translates into CASSLVGSSGANVLTF.

The rearrangement links TRBV4-1 to TRBJ1-4, with 8 bases matching TRBD1. The germline V gene has CDR1 MGHRA and CDR2 YSYEKL. There are 14 residues in the CDR3. The V segment lost 4 bases and the J segment 5 bases; nucleotides outside the gene matches: 3. The CDR3: CASSRPGGNEKLFF. The CDR3 DNA reads as TGCGCCAGCAGCCGACCAGGGGGCAATGAAAAACTGTTTTTT.

The rearrangement uses TRBV20-1 and TRBJ1-1; D is possibly TRBD1 (5 bases). Trimming took off 0 bases at V and 2 bases at J, with 13 bases between the two ends. Germline V gives CDR1 DFQATT, CDR2 SNEGSKA (reference sequence). The CDR3 has 15 residues. The CDR3 nucleotides read TGCAGTGCTAGAGAGGTGGGACTAGTAAACACTGAAGCTTTCTTT. It translates to CSAREVGLVNTEAFF.

The chain combines TRBV20-1 with TRBJ2-3; no firm D call. The germline CDR1 and CDR2 sequences are DFQATT and SNEGSKA (reference sequence). The CDR3 is 16 residues long. Trimming left V 2 bases short and J 1 base short, with 16 bases between. The CDR3 loop reads CSARTKLAARTDTQYF. CDR3 DNA sequence: TGCAGTGCTAGAACAAAATTAGCAGCGCGCACAGATACGCAGTATTTT.

The chain recombines TRBV6-5 with TRBJ2-7, with D possibly called TRBD1 or TRBD2 (6 bases each). The V and J ends lost 4 bases and 3 bases respectively, with 25 bases between them. Germline loops: CDR1 MNHEY, CDR2 SVGAGI. This CDR3 is built from 18 residues. The CDR3 DNA reads as TGTGCCAGCAGTTCCCCGCCACGGTGGGGGGCACCGATCTACGAGCAGTACTTC. This encodes CASSSPPRWGAPIYEQYF.

This clonotype has only a few counts. The chain couples TRBV20-1 to TRBJ2-3; D possibly uses TRBD1 or TRBD2 (5 bases each). This CDR3 comprises 12 residues. V lost 2 bases, J lost 4 bases, and 7 bases lay in between. The germline V gene has CDR1 DFQATT and CDR2 SNEGSKA (reference sequence). In nucleotides, the CDR3 is TGCAGTGCTAGACAGGGAGCAGATACGCAGTATTTT. Protein product: CSARQGADTQYF.

For this clonotype: At one end the junction does not follow the germline gene, possibly because of a read error. J is TRBJ2-2 and V is TRBV7-7; 8 nucleotides agree with TRBD1. Germline V lookup: CDR1 SSHAT, CDR2 FNYEAQ (reference sequence). The length of the CDR3 is 15 residues. The CDR3 sequence is CASSLGGTGTGELFF. As DNA, the CDR3 is TGTGCTAGCAGCTTAGGCGGGACAGGCACCGGGGAGCTGTTTTTT.

V gene TRBV6-6 combines with J gene TRBJ2-5, with D perhaps TRBD2 (7 bases). The V gene's germline CDR1 is MNHNY and CDR2 SVGAGI (reference sequence). This CDR3 is built from 14 residues. V was cut by 5 bases and J by 4 bases, with 14 bases left in between. The CDR3 protein is CASSQGGVRETQYF. CDR3 nucleotide sequence: TGTGCCAGCAGTCAAGGGGGGGTCCGAGAGACCCAGTACTTC.

V is TRBV7-3 and J is TRBJ2-7; D remains ambiguous. The CDR3 covers 12 residues. Germline CDR1 is SGHTA and CDR2 is FQGTGA. V was trimmed by 5 bases and J by 6 bases, leaving 11 bases between them. CDR3 amino acids: CASSLPSGEQYF. In DNA form, the CDR3 reads TGTGCCAGCAGCCTTCCGTCCGGCGAGCAGTACTTC.

This chain joins TRBV5-4 and TRBJ2-6; no reliable D call. V shed 1 base and J shed 0 bases, with 14 bases lying between them. Per germline, CDR1 SGHNT and CDR2 YYREEE (reference sequence). The CDR3 covers 18 residues. In nucleotides, the CDR3 is TGTGCCAGCAGCTTGCTTCTGGGCCGAGGCTCTGGGGCCAACGTCCTGACTTTC. This sequence encodes CASSLLLGRGSGANVLTF.

This chain connects TRBV6-5 to TRBJ2-1, with 9 bases fitting TRBD2. Germline CDR1 MNHEY, CDR2 SVGAGI. The CDR3 sequence is 16 residues long. V was clipped by 0 bases and J by 9 bases; unmatched bases: 9. The CDR3 sequence is CASSYSGTSSPGEQFF. The DNA of the CDR3 is TGTGCCAGCAGTTACTCCGGGACTAGCAGCCCGGGTGAGCAGTTCTTC.

This sequence joins TRBV4-3 and TRBJ1-5; tentatively, D is TRBD1 (6 bases). There are 17 residues in the CDR3. Germline CDR1 and CDR2: LGHNA and YSLEER. Trimming removed 0 bases at V and 0 bases at J, with 12 bases between. The DNA of the CDR3 is TGCGCCAGCAGCCAAGATGGGGGGCCATATAGCAATCAGCCCCAGCATTTT. This translates into CASSQDGGPYSNQPQHF.

This clonotype has more than one count but fewer than ten. The chain uses TRBV5-1 and TRBJ2-4, with 10 bases matching TRBD1. With 7 bases clipped from V and 7 bases from J, the junction kept 5 bases outside the gene matches. Germline CDR1 and CDR2: SGHRS and YFSETQ. The CDR3 has 13 residues. In DNA form, the CDR3 reads TGCGCCAGCGGAGCGGGACAGGGGAACATTCAGTACTTC. Its translation is CASGAGQGNIQYF.

A single count supports this clonotype. The chain carries TRBV5-6 and TRBJ2-7; D ambiguous. Germline V gene sequence: CDR1 SGHDT, CDR2 YYEEEE. V was pared by 0 bases and J by 2 bases, with 9 bases between. The CDR3 loop spans 14 amino acids. In DNA form, the CDR3 reads TGTGCCAGCAGCTTGGTGGCCCAAACCTACGAGCAGTACTTC. It is translated as CASSLVAQTYEQYF. The variable domain in full, with the rest retrieved from reference TRBV5-6 and TRBJ2-7, is DAGVTQSPTHLIKTRGQQVTLRCSPKSGHDTVSWYQQALGQGPQFIFQYYEEEERQRGNFPDRFSGHQFPNYSSELNVNALLLGDSALYLCASSLVAQTYEQYFGPGTRLTVT.

This chain uses TRBV27 with TRBJ2-7; no clear D. CDR1 and CDR2 (germline): MNHEY, SMNVEV (reference sequence). This CDR3 comprises 17 residues. The germline V and J ends were trimmed by 5 bases and 3 bases, with 23 bases remaining between them. The CDR3 here is CASSVRATGDYYYEQYF. The CDR3 bases are TGTGCCAGCAGTGTAAGGGCGACGGGCGATTACTACTACGAGCAGTACTTC.

The chain employs TRBV5-4 and TRBJ1-1; the D is unclear. Between the trimmed V and J ends, which lost 4 bases and 0 bases, there was a span of 13 bases. Germline values: CDR1 SGHNT, CDR2 YYREEE (reference sequence). The CDR3 has 15 amino acids. CDR3 loop: CASSKKDGLNTEAFF. CDR3 sequence (DNA): TGTGCCAGCAGCAAAAAGGACGGGTTGAACACTGAAGCTTTCTTT.

This chain connects TRBV19 to TRBJ1-6; D is possibly TRBD1 (5 bases). The germline V gene has CDR1 LNHDA and CDR2 SQIVND (reference sequence). Trimming removed 0 bases from V and 8 bases from J, with 14 bases in between. The CDR3 length is 16 residues. CDR3 sequence: CASSIDWDVFDSPLHF. The CDR3 DNA follows: TGTGCCAGTAGTATAGATTGGGACGTCTTTGATTCACCCCTCCACTTT.

The CDR3 here is CASSYSTGQGFSYEQYF. DNA of the CDR3: TGTGCCAGCAGTTACTCGACAGGACAGGGTTTCTCCTACGAGCAGTACTTC. V is TRBV6-5 and J is TRBJ2-7, with 8 nucleotides matching TRBD1. The ends lost 0 bases at V and 0 bases at J; junction bases unmatched: 7. The CDR3 spans 17 residues. Germline-derived CDR1 and CDR2 are MNHEY and SVGAGI.

J is TRBJ2-1 and V is TRBV29-1, with TRBD2 matching over 10 bases. The CDR3 is made up of 13 amino acids. Germline assignment: CDR1 SQVTM and CDR2 ANQGSEA. Trimming took 7 bases from V and 9 from J; bases not matched to a gene: 9. The CDR3 nucleotides are TGCAGCGCCGTAGCGGGAGGATCCGGTGAGCAGTTCTTC. Its protein product is CSAVAGGSGEQFF.

In its sample, this clonotype was seen once. The genes are TRBV6-5 and TRBJ1-3; D unresolved. The CDR3 has 19 residues. V dropped 0 bases and J dropped 0 bases, with 18 bases sitting between them. Per the germline V gene, CDR1 is MNHEY and CDR2 is SVGAGI. The CDR3 DNA sequence: TGTGCCAGCAGTTACTCGATAAGGCCGGCAGCAAACTCTGGAAACACCATATATTTT. This sequence encodes CASSYSIRPAANSGNTIYF.

This clonotype was seen a single time. V gene TRBV28 combines with J gene TRBJ2-7, with TRBD2 matching 14 bases. The CDR3 sequence is 14 residues long. V gave up 8 bases and J gave up 12 bases; unmatched junction bases: 12. Germline V gives CDR1 MDHEN, CDR2 SYDVKM. CDR3 in amino acids: CASGGLAGGGSWYF. CDR3 nucleotides: TGTGCCAGCGGAGGACTAGCGGGAGGTGGATCGTGGTACTTC.

CDR3 DNA sequence: TGTGCCAGCAGTTTAGATAGCGCTCCGTACAATGAGCAGTTCTTC. It is translated as CASSLDSAPYNEQFF. V and J are TRBV12-3 or TRBV12-4 and TRBJ2-1; possible D gene TRBD2, 5 bases. This CDR3 is built from 15 residues. With 1 base removed from V and 4 bases from J, the gap between germline ends came to 11 bases.

The J gene is TRBJ2-1, the V gene TRBV25-1; D uncertain. CDR1 MGHDK and CDR2 SYGVNS come from the germline V gene. The CDR3 covers 12 residues. Trimming pared 2 bases from V and 7 bases from J, leaving 6 bases between. The CDR3 bases are TGTGCCAGCAGTGAAAGGACGAATGAGCAGTTCTTC. Protein sequence: CASSERTNEQFF.

J is TRBJ1-1 and V is TRBV9, with D possibly being TRBD1 (5 bases). Trimming took off 4 bases at V and 4 bases at J, with 20 bases between the two ends. Germline loops: CDR1 SGDLS, CDR2 YYNGEE. This CDR3 comprises 16 residues. CDR3 sequence (DNA): TGTGCCAGCAGCCCCCGGCAGGGAGGGATAGGCACTGAAGCTTTCTTT. As protein: CASSPRQGGIGTEAFF. The variable domain in full, with the rest retrieved from reference TRBV9 and TRBJ1-1, is DSGVTQTPKHLITATGQRVTLRCSPRSGDLSVYWYQQSLDQGLQFLIQYYNGEERAKGNILERFSAQQFPDLHSELNLSSLELGDSALYFCASSPRQGGIGTEAFFGQGTRLTVV.

CDR3 sequence (DNA): TGTGCCAGCAGCCAAGTCGGGGGACAGGGACATTCACCCCTCCACTTT. Its protein product is CASSQVGGQGHSPLHF. This chain links TRBV4-2 with TRBJ1-6, with 9 bases matching TRBD1. This CDR3 comprises 16 residues. V lost 1 base and J lost 8; bases outside the gene matches: 6. The V gene's germline CDR1 is LGHNA and CDR2 YNFKEQ.

This sequence joins TRBV20-1 and TRBJ2-1; D is undetermined. Trimming removed 5 bases at V and 2 bases at J, with 22 bases between. Germline CDR1 and CDR2: DFQATT and SNEGSKA (reference sequence). CDR3 length: 17 amino acids. The CDR3 DNA reads TGCAGTGCTTTACCAGGCTGGACCGACGGAGCCTACAATGAGCAGTTCTTC. Protein sequence: CSALPGWTDGAYNEQFF.

This rearrangement joins TRBV27 to TRBJ1-4, with D tentatively TRBD1 (6 bases). Per the germline V gene, CDR1 is MNHEY and CDR2 is SMNVEV (reference sequence). The V gene lost 6 bases and the J gene lost 6 bases, with 23 bases spanning the gap. The CDR3 totals 17 residues. The CDR3 sequence is CASSYKPYRDGDEKLFF. The CDR3 DNA follows: TGTGCCAGCAGCTACAAGCCCTACAGGGATGGTGATGAAAAACTGTTTTTT. Full variable domain (remainder filled in from reference TRBV27 and TRBJ1-4): EAQVTQNPRYLITVTGKKLTVTCSQNMNHEYMSWYRQDPGLGLRQIYYSMNVEVTDKGDVPEGYKVSRKEKRNFPLILESPSPNQTSLYFCASSYKPYRDGDEKLFFGSGTQLSVL.

The chain links TRBV7-9 to TRBJ2-5; maybe TRBD1 (6 bases). The length of the CDR3 is 15 residues. The V gene lost 1 base and the J gene lost 2 bases, with 11 bases spanning the gap. Germline assignment: CDR1 SEHNR and CDR2 FQNEAQ (reference sequence). DNA for the CDR3: TGTGCCAGCAGCTTAGGTGGACAGTCACAAGAGACCCAGTACTTC. It yields the protein CASSLGGQSQETQYF.

This rearrangement joins TRBV30 to TRBJ1-3, with D hard to call. V was clipped by 0 bases and J by 0 bases, with 9 bases between them. Germline V lookup: CDR1 GTSNPN, CDR2 SVGIG (reference sequence). The CDR3 spans 15 residues. CDR3 in amino acids: CAWSVPTFSGNTIYF. The CDR3 region has the DNA TGTGCCTGGAGTGTACCGACTTTCTCTGGAAACACCATATATTTT.

This clonotype has just one count. V is TRBV19 and J is TRBJ1-1, with D possibly matching TRBD1 (6 bases). This CDR3 region has 15 residues. The germline V and J ends were trimmed by 8 bases and 3 bases, with 19 bases remaining between them. Germline values: CDR1 LNHDA, CDR2 SQIVND (reference sequence). CDR3 in amino acids: CASQRGGGGHTEAFF. CDR3 nucleotide sequence: TGTGCCAGTCAAAGGGGGGGTGGAGGTCACACTGAAGCTTTCTTT.